This T cell receptor beta chain was identified in a study of patients and donors after allogeneic stem cell transplantation. TCRdb re-called the RT-PCR reads through MiXCR, storing one row per CDR3 protein. Among 100,000 to 130,000 distinct CDR3 sequences, about a third were seen once, and the ten largest hold 25% to 35%. Trimming stripped 3 bases from V and 4 bases from J, with 9 bases between. The germline V gene encodes CDR1 LNHNV and CDR2 YYDKDF (reference sequence). This CDR3 region has 14 residues. The material sequenced was blood, either unsorted or a sorted T cell fraction (not recorded which). The rearrangement uses TRBV15 and TRBJ2-2; possibly TRBD1 for D (6 bases). This TCR was sampled from a human donor who was either an allogeneic HSCT recipient or a stem cell or donor lymphocyte infusion donor (not recorded which). It is not recorded whose cells these are; they may come from a transplant donor. This CDR3 reads CATSSGQTTGELFF. The DNA for the CDR3 is TGTGCCACCAGCAGCGGACAGACCACCGGGGAGCTGTTTTTT.